This T cell receptor (beta chain) was sequenced in a study of PD-1 blockade in classical Hodgkin lymphoma. Each patient's relapse followed autologous stem cell transplantation, and brentuximab vedotin exposure varied. In germline, CDR1 is MDHEN, CDR2 SYDVKM. V dropped 6 bases and J dropped 0 bases, with 18 bases sitting between them. The CDR3 spans 17 residues. On this clone: The target antigen is unknown.

Whole-study findings and limits: There was a significant rise in CD4+ TCR diversity by C4D1, with no such rise for CD8+.

The data were produced by immunoSEQ multiplex PCR, yet TCRdb's version contains in-frame clones alone and is incomplete. The sample consists of approximately 99,000 clones, approximately 90% of them appearing once. This clonotype originated in a human donor with classical Hodgkin lymphoma. V gene TRBV28 combines with J gene TRBJ1-3; D perhaps matches TRBD1 (5 bases). This specimen was peripheral blood mononuclear cells (PBMCs), taken before the second cycle of nivolumab. The CDR3 is CASSRGPGRNSGNTIYF. DNA of the CDR3: TGTGCCAGCAGCCGGGGCCCGGGCCGGAACTCTGGAAACACCATATATTTT.